This entry lists 5 T cell receptor beta chains sequenced from one sample in a study of blood T cell repertoires in COVID-19. Produced via immunoSEQ multiplex PCR; TCRdb's table is partial and in-frame only. The repertoire holds around 80,000 clones, with about 80% as singletons. The sequencing sample was made of peripheral blood. All receptors derive from a human donor in a cohort sampled during active COVID-19.

This clone was found a few times. The V call is TRBV5-1, the J call TRBJ2-1, with TRBD1 identical over 10 bases. This CDR3 has 17 amino acids. The germline gives CDR1 SGHRS, CDR2 YFSETQ. The ends lost 0 bases at V and 6 bases at J; junction bases unmatched: 9. The CDR3 sequence: CASSLGGTGVALNEQFF. DNA for the CDR3: TGCGCCAGCAGCTTGGGGGGGACAGGGGTCGCCCTCAATGAGCAGTTCTTC.

The genes are TRBV7-2 and TRBJ2-3; 8 bases agree with TRBD2. The V segment lost 8 bases and the J segment 1 base; nucleotides outside the gene matches: 14. This CDR3 has 17 amino acids. The germline V gene encodes CDR1 SGHTA and CDR2 FQGNSA. In nucleotides, the CDR3 is TGTGCCAGCTCAGCACGGCCTAGCGGGTTAGGCACAGATACGCAGTATTTT. Translated, it gives CASSARPSGLGTDTQYF.

The rearrangement joins TRBV28 to TRBJ2-7, with D perhaps matching TRBD2 (6 bases). The CDR3 spans 17 residues. V lost 2 bases, J lost 0 bases, and 17 bases lay in between. Germline CDR1 MDHEN, CDR2 SYDVKM. The CDR3 coding sequence is TGTGCCAGCAGTTTACTACGGGACTTTCCGAGCTCCTACGAGCAGTACTTC. Residues: CASSLLRDFPSSYEQYF.

The chain recombines TRBV11-2 with TRBJ2-3; the D gene is possibly TRBD2 (5 bases). This CDR3 has 15 amino acids. Trimming took off 0 bases at V and 10 bases at J, with 17 bases between the two ends. CDR1 and CDR2 from the germline V gene are SGHAT and FQNNGV. CDR3 coding DNA: TGTGCCAGCAGCTTAGATCCTTCCAGCCCGAGGGCGCAGTATTTT. This encodes CASSLDPSSPRAQYF. Variable domain in full (rest from reference TRBV11-2 and TRBJ2-3): EAGVAQSPRYKIIEKRQSVAFWCNPISGHATLYWYQQILGQGPKLLIQFQNNGVVDDSQLPKDRFSAERLKGVDSTLKIQPAKLEDSAVYLCASSLDPSSPRAQYFGPGTRLTVL.

The rearrangement links TRBV2 to TRBJ1-2; no clear D. CDR3 length: 12 amino acids. Germline assignment: CDR1 SNHLY and CDR2 FYNNEI. V was trimmed by 1 base and J by 5 bases, leaving 5 bases between them. The CDR3 loop is CASSEGRYGYTF. DNA for the CDR3: TGTGCCAGCAGTGAAGGGAGGTATGGCTACACCTTC. The full variable domain, completed using reference TRBV2 and TRBJ1-2, is EPEVTQTPSHQVTQMGQEVILRCVPISNHLYFYWYRQILGQKVEFLVSFYNNEISEKSEIFDDQFSVERPDGSNFTLKIRSTKLEDSAMYFCASSEGRYGYTFGSGTRLTVV.